One and the same sample provided the 18 T cell receptor beta chains below, sequenced in a study of cytomegalovirus exposure and HLA in healthy donors. Assay used: immunoSEQ multiplex PCR; TCRdb lists only in-frame clones, some missing. The sample has some 120,000 clones; 80% to 90% are singletons. The sequencing input was PBMCs. The receptor set was obtained from a woman under 30 in good health and CMV-seronegative.

The rearrangement uses TRBV19 and TRBJ1-1, with 8 bases fitting TRBD1. This CDR3 is 17 amino acids long. From germline, CDR1 is LNHDA and CDR2 SQIVND (reference sequence). The V segment lost 4 bases and the J segment 3 bases; nucleotides outside the gene matches: 13. The CDR3 spells CASSTPRTGMVDTEAFF. The CDR3, as DNA: TGTGCCAGTAGTACACCCAGGACAGGGATGGTGGACACTGAAGCTTTCTTT.

The CDR3 region is CAISESGLAYEQYF. DNA of the CDR3: TGTGCCATCAGTGAATCCGGACTAGCGTACGAGCAGTACTTC. The V and J genes are TRBV10-3 and TRBJ2-7; 9 bases align to TRBD2. The CDR3 consists of 14 residues. Germline lookup yields CDR1 ENHRY and CDR2 SYGVKD. Germline trimming cut 3 bases from V and 4 bases from J; bases unmatched to any gene: 4.

This chain connects TRBV5-1 to TRBJ2-5; 12 bases align to TRBD2. This CDR3 region has 15 residues. With 3 bases clipped from V and 4 bases from J, the junction kept 4 bases outside the gene matches. The V gene's germline CDR1 is SGHRS and CDR2 YFSETQ. The CDR3 DNA sequence: TGCGCCAGCAGCTATACTAGCGGGGGGTCAGAGACCCAGTACTTC. Its translation is CASSYTSGGSETQYF. The variable domain in full, completed from reference TRBV5-1 and TRBJ2-5, reads KAGVTQTPRYLIKTRGQQVTLSCSPISGHRSVSWYQQTPGQGLQFLFEYFSETQRNKGNFPGRFSGRQFSNSRSEMNVSTLELGDSALYLCASSYTSGGSETQYFGPGTRLLVL.

CDR3 amino acids: CASSQEVLVAGGTYNEQFF. In nucleotides, the CDR3 is TGTGCCAGCAGCCAAGAGGTGCTTGTGGCGGGAGGGACCTACAATGAGCAGTTCTTC. The chain joins TRBV4-2 to TRBJ2-1, with TRBD2 matching over 9 bases. The V and J ends lost 0 bases and 2 bases, in that order; junction bases with no gene match: 11. Germline V gene lookup returns CDR1 LGHNA and CDR2 YNFKEQ. This CDR3 region has 19 residues.

The chain employs TRBV18 and TRBJ2-7, with TRBD2 identical over 8 bases. Germline V lookup: CDR1 KGHSH, CDR2 LQKENI. This CDR3 has 15 amino acids. The ends lost 1 base at V and 1 base at J; junction bases unmatched: 3. For the CDR3, the DNA is TGTGCCAGCTCACCACGAAGCGGGGGATCCTACGAGCAGTACTTC. This translates into CASSPRSGGSYEQYF. Variable domain in full (rest from reference TRBV18 and TRBJ2-7): NAGVMQNPRHLVRRRGQEARLRCSPMKGHSHVYWYRQLPEEGLKFMVYLQKENIIDESGMPKERFSAEFPKEGPSILRIQQVVRGDSAAYFCASSPRSGGSYEQYFGPGTRLTVT.

This clone turned up a few times. V is TRBV6-6 and J is TRBJ2-1; possibly TRBD2 for D (5 bases). This CDR3 comprises 15 residues. Per the germline V gene, CDR1 is MNHNY and CDR2 is SVGAGI (reference sequence). The V end lost 5 bases, the J end lost 2 bases, and 13 bases lay between the germline ends. The CDR3 nucleotides read TGTGCCAGCAGTACCCCCGGCGGGCCCTACAATGAGCAGTTCTTC. Its translation is CASSTPGGPYNEQFF.

The gene calls are TRBV7-2 and TRBJ2-2, with 8 bases matching TRBD1. CDR3 length: 14 amino acids. The germline CDR1 and CDR2 sequences are SGHTA and FQGNSA. Trimming at V came to 8 bases and at J to 6 bases, leaving 8 bases not matched to a gene. CDR3 in DNA: TGTGCCAGCCGGGGACAGGCCGAGGCCGGGGAGCTGTTTTTT. It is translated as CASRGQAEAGELFF. Together with reference TRBV7-2 and TRBJ2-2, the CDR3 gives the full variable domain: GAGVSQSPSNKVTEKGKDVELRCDPISGHTALYWYRQSLGQGLEFLIYFQGNSAPDKSGLPSDRFSAERTGGSVSTLTIQRTQQEDSAVYLCASRGQAEAGELFFGEGSRLTVL.

The chain is built from TRBV15 and TRBJ2-7; TRBD1 aligns across 7 bases. This CDR3 comprises 13 residues. Trimming at V came to 6 bases and at J to 3 bases, leaving 5 bases not matched to a gene. Germline values: CDR1 LNHNV, CDR2 YYDKDF (reference sequence). CDR3 bases: TGTGCCACCAGAGATACAGGGGACTACGAGCAGTACTTC. Amino acid sequence: CATRDTGDYEQYF.

This clone was detected only a few times. The chain carries TRBV4-1 and TRBJ1-3, with TRBD1 matching 7 bases. The CDR3 has 16 residues. The J segment lost 0 bases and the V segment lost 2 bases, leaving 4 bases of the junction unmatched. Per the germline V gene, CDR1 is MGHRA and CDR2 is YSYEKL. The CDR3, as DNA: TGCGCCAGCAGCCAACCGACAGGGAGCTCTGGAAACACCATATATTTT. Translated: CASSQPTGSSGNTIYF.

This chain connects TRBV5-1 to TRBJ1-2; the D gene is possibly TRBD1 (6 bases). The V gene lost 4 bases and the J gene lost 2 bases, with 21 bases spanning the gap. From germline, CDR1 is SGHRS and CDR2 YFSETQ. The CDR3 is 17 amino acids. The CDR3 coding sequence is TGCGCCAGCAGCCCCATACCTCGGGACACCCCAAACTATGGCTACACCTTC. Protein: CASSPIPRDTPNYGYTF.

V gene TRBV9 combines with J gene TRBJ2-7; 8 nucleotides align to TRBD1. Germline loops: CDR1 SGDLS, CDR2 YYNGEE. The CDR3 is 14 residues long. V shed 2 bases, J shed 6 bases, and the junction held 7 bases outside the gene matches. CDR3 residues: CASSVADRVLEQYF. The CDR3 DNA reads as TGTGCCAGCAGCGTCGCGGACAGGGTACTCGAGCAGTACTTC.

This clone has a single count. J is TRBJ2-1 and V is TRBV13; tentative D call: TRBD2 (6 bases). Trimming cost V 3 bases and J 3 bases, with 21 bases left between them. The CDR3 totals 18 residues. Germline V CDR1 and CDR2: PRHDT, FYEKMQ (reference sequence). The CDR3 loop reads CASSLSGPLAEDYNEQFF. In DNA, the CDR3 is TGTGCCAGCAGCTTGAGTGGCCCCTTAGCGGAGGACTACAATGAGCAGTTCTTC.

The chain joins TRBV7-2 to TRBJ2-1; TRBD2 agrees at 11 bases. Germline loops: CDR1 SGHTA, CDR2 FQGNSA. This CDR3 has 17 amino acids. The J segment lost 5 bases and the V segment lost 1 base, leaving 7 bases of the junction unmatched. CDR3 bases: TGTGCCAGCAGCTTAGGGGCTAGCGGGAGGTCTGACAATGAGCAGTTCTTC. The encoded protein is CASSLGASGRSDNEQFF.

This clone has just one count. V is TRBV5-1 and J is TRBJ1-3; D might be TRBD1 (6 bases). Between the trimmed V and J ends, which lost 4 bases and 0 bases, there was a span of 14 bases. The length of the CDR3 is 16 residues. Germline lookup yields CDR1 SGHRS and CDR2 YFSETQ. CDR3 bases: TGCGCCAGCAGCAATGGACAGACACTCTCTGGAAACACCATATATTTT. Translation: CASSNGQTLSGNTIYF.

This CDR3 is CASSLGQNTIYF. CDR3 nucleotide sequence: TGTGCCAGCAGCCTAGGACAAAACACCATATATTTT. The chain recombines TRBV5-6 with TRBJ1-3, with D perhaps TRBD1 (5 bases). Trimming stripped 4 bases from V and 6 bases from J, with 8 bases between. The CDR3 runs to 12 residues. The germline gives CDR1 SGHDT, CDR2 YYEEEE.

The chain carries TRBV4-3 and TRBJ2-1; 10 nucleotides match TRBD2. There are 16 residues in the CDR3. The germline V gene encodes CDR1 LGHNA and CDR2 YSLEER. After removal of 1 base from V and 7 bases from J, the junction contained 7 bases not matched to a gene. The CDR3 sequence is CASSQVLAGVSNEQFF. As DNA, the CDR3 is TGCGCCAGCAGCCAAGTTCTAGCGGGAGTATCAAATGAGCAGTTCTTC.

The gene calls are TRBV7-9 and TRBJ1-1; D is unclear. Trimming took off 2 bases at V and 4 bases at J, with 8 bases between the two ends. Germline loops: CDR1 SEHNR, CDR2 FQNEAQ (reference sequence). This CDR3 has 13 residues. For the CDR3, the DNA is TGTGCCAGCAGCTTATCGGCGGTCACTGAAGCTTTCTTT. Encoded protein: CASSLSAVTEAFF.

This clone has only one observation. V gene TRBV19 combines with J gene TRBJ1-2; D not certain. V was shortened by 5 bases and J by 6 bases, with 10 bases between the two germline ends. The CDR3 is 12 residues long. Germline CDR1 reads LNHDA; CDR2 reads SQIVND (reference sequence). The CDR3 DNA reads TGTGCCAGTAGTGATGTCTTAGATGGCTACACCTTC. This codes for CASSDVLDGYTF.